This entry lists 7 T cell receptor beta chains sequenced from one sample in a study of T-cell memory formation after mild COVID-19. One entry per CDR3 protein results from TCRdb running MiXCR on the 5' RACE reads. The sample has approximately 560,000 distinct CDR3 sequences; 17% are singletons. The sequenced sample consisted of PBMCs or a T cell subset sorted from them (not recorded which). The receptor set was obtained from an adult woman who had mild COVID-19 (a few samples of this study predate the infection). Cell type and time point are not known.

V and J are TRBV10-3 and TRBJ2-1, with TRBD2 matching 10 bases. The CDR3 has 15 residues. The germline V gene encodes CDR1 ENHRY and CDR2 SYGVKD. The junction had 7 bases not matched to a gene; V was cut back by 6 bases and J by 5 bases. CDR3 nucleotide sequence: TGTGCCATCAGGAATAGCGGGAGGACGAACAATGAGCAGTTCTTC. Protein sequence: CAIRNSGRTNNEQFF.

A few counts support this clonotype. For the CDR3, the DNA is TGTGCCAGGACGCGGCCCTACAATGAGCAGTTCTTC. Its protein is CARTRPYNEQFF. The chain uses TRBV2 and TRBJ2-1; unclear D gene. The CDR3 runs to 12 residues. The V end was cut by 9 bases, the J end by 2 bases, with 8 bases between. Germline-derived CDR1 and CDR2 are SNHLY and FYNNEI.

This clonotype was detected ten times or more. The genes are TRBV4-2 and TRBJ1-1; D possibly corresponds to TRBD1 (6 bases). The CDR3 is 14 residues long. Germline CDR1 LGHNA, CDR2 YNFKEQ. Trimming pared 2 bases from V and 1 base from J, leaving 8 bases between. The CDR3 spells CASSQLQGNTEAFF. The CDR3 DNA reads TGTGCCAGCAGCCAATTACAGGGGAACACTGAAGCTTTCTTT.

This clonotype came up a few times. The rearrangement links TRBV29-1 to TRBJ2-2; 14 positions match TRBD2. This CDR3 has 15 residues. J was trimmed by 4 bases and V by 6 bases; bases with no gene match: 4. Germline V gene lookup returns CDR1 SQVTM and CDR2 ANQGSEA. The CDR3 here is CSVGTSGSSTGELFF. For the CDR3, the DNA is TGCAGCGTAGGGACTAGCGGGAGCTCCACCGGGGAGCTGTTTTTT.

This clonotype was counted a few times. This rearrangement joins TRBV7-9 to TRBJ2-3; 12 positions match TRBD2. Per the germline V gene, CDR1 is SEHNR and CDR2 is FQNEAQ (reference sequence). V dropped 5 bases and J dropped 6; count of bases not matched to a gene: 3. The CDR3 length is 14 residues. For the CDR3, the DNA is TGTGCCAGCAGCCGGGGACTAGCGGGTGATACGCAGTATTTT. It specifies CASSRGLAGDTQYF.

V and J are TRBV9 and TRBJ2-1, with 13 bases fitting TRBD2. Germline V gives CDR1 SGDLS, CDR2 YYNGEE. This CDR3 comprises 15 residues. Trimming at V came to 4 bases and at J to 6 bases, leaving 4 bases not matched to a gene. As DNA, the CDR3 is TGTGCCAGCAGCCTTACTAGCGGGAGGGTCAATGAGCAGTTCTTC. Translation: CASSLTSGRVNEQFF.

J is TRBJ1-2 and V is TRBV11-3; 9 nucleotides align to TRBD1. CDR1 SGHNT and CDR2 YENEEA come from the germline V gene. J lost 6 bases, V lost 1 base, and 6 bases had no gene match. This CDR3 is built from 15 residues. CDR3 sequence: CASSLGGDRVHGYTF. CDR3 bases: TGTGCCAGCAGCTTAGGAGGGGACAGGGTACATGGCTACACCTTC.